These 11 T cell receptor beta chains originate from one sample sequenced in a study of Ad26.COV2.S vaccination and SARS-CoV-2 variants. Treatment here: around 19 received Ad26.COV2.S at low or high dose, single or two shots; about 5 received placebo; per-sample allocation not given. At day 63 after the first vaccine or placebo injection, samples were drawn. The method was immunoSEQ multiplex PCR; TCRdb's version includes in-frame clones alone and lacks a portion of them. The sample includes around 450,000 clones, roughly 87% seen only once; the top ten take roughly 4%. This specimen was peripheral blood, taken in a trial of Ad26.COV2.S vaccine versus placebo. These receptors were obtained from a person between 18 and 65 years old who received the Ad26.COV2.S COVID-19 vaccine or a placebo.

The CDR3 DNA reads as TGTGCCAGCAGCGTAGGGACCCTTGACGAGCAGTACTTC. As protein: CASSVGTLDEQYF. The chain is built from TRBV9 and TRBJ2-7; D is undetermined. Germline V gene sequence: CDR1 SGDLS, CDR2 YYNGEE. There are 13 residues in the CDR3. With 0 bases removed from V and 5 bases from J, the gap between germline ends came to 9 bases.

The V gene is TRBV6-1, the J gene TRBJ1-2; 8 nucleotides align to TRBD1. The CDR3 is 13 amino acids. Germline V gene lookup returns CDR1 MNHNS and CDR2 SASEGT. After removal of 3 bases from V and 3 bases from J, the junction contained 0 bases not matched to a gene. The CDR3 spells CASSEDRDYGYTF. CDR3 nucleotides: TGTGCCAGCAGTGAGGACAGGGACTATGGCTACACCTTC.

This chain uses TRBV6-4 with TRBJ2-1, with 9 bases that match TRBD2. CDR3 size: 15 residues. The ends lost 3 bases at V and 0 bases at J; junction bases unmatched: 0. Germline V lookup: CDR1 MRHNA, CDR2 SNTAGT. The CDR3 reads CASSELAGSYNEQFF. As DNA, the CDR3 is TGTGCCAGCAGTGAACTAGCGGGCTCCTACAATGAGCAGTTCTTC.

V and J are TRBV18 and TRBJ2-5; a weak D match, TRBD2 (5 bases). The length of the CDR3 is 14 residues. V lost 3 bases to trimming and J lost 3 bases, with 11 bases between them. Germline values: CDR1 KGHSH, CDR2 LQKENI. DNA for the CDR3: TGTGCCAGCTCACCTAGGACGGGAAAAGAGACCCAGTACTTC. Protein: CASSPRTGKETQYF.

The V gene is TRBV30, the J gene TRBJ2-1; perhaps TRBD1 as D (5 bases). Looked up from germline, CDR1 is GTSNPN and CDR2 is SVGIG (reference sequence). Trimming removed 0 bases at V and 8 bases at J, with 8 bases between. The CDR3 totals 12 residues. In DNA form, the CDR3 reads TGTGCCTGGAGTGTACCAGGGCATGAGCAGTTCTTC. Translation gives CAWSVPGHEQFF.

The rearrangement uses TRBV6-2 or TRBV6-3 and TRBJ1-5; the D is unclear. Trimming stripped 0 bases from V and 4 bases from J, with 16 bases between. The CDR3 sequence is 17 residues long. Germline V gene sequence: CDR1 MNHEY, CDR2 SVGEGT. CDR3 nucleotides: TGTGCCAGCAGTTACTCGATGGGGATCAGACTTAATCAGCCCCAGCATTTT. The encoded protein is CASSYSMGIRLNQPQHF.

Concerning this clone itself: The sample contains more than one DNA sequence encoding this CDR3. J is TRBJ2-7 and V is TRBV28; tentatively, D is TRBD1 (5 bases). The length of the CDR3 is 13 residues. The V and J ends lost 4 bases and 0 bases respectively, with 7 bases between them. Germline values: CDR1 MDHEN, CDR2 SYDVKM. The CDR3 sequence is CASSSGSSYEQYF. CDR3 nucleotides: TGTGCCAGCAGTTCAGGGTCCTCCTACGAGCAGTACTTC. The whole variable domain, remainder taken from reference TRBV28 and TRBJ2-7, is DVKVTQSSRYLVKRTGEKVFLECVQDMDHENMFWYRQDPGLGLRLIYFSYDVKMKEKGDIPEGYSVSREKKERFSLILESASTNQTSMYLCASSSGSSYEQYFGPGTRLTVT.

This clone was picked up many times. This chain links TRBV29-1 with TRBJ1-1; D possibly corresponds to TRBD1 (5 bases). V lost 8 bases, J lost 1 base, and 14 bases lay in between. This CDR3 has 13 residues. From germline, CDR1 is SQVTM and CDR2 ANQGSEA. DNA of the CDR3: TGCAGCACAAGGTCAGGGACGAACACTGAAGCTTTCTTT. It is translated as CSTRSGTNTEAFF.

This rearrangement joins TRBV28 to TRBJ2-7; D is possibly TRBD1 (6 bases). Germline CDR1 and CDR2: MDHEN and SYDVKM. V lost 6 bases and J lost 2, with 11 bases in between. The CDR3 extends over 13 amino acids. CDR3 sequence reads: CASSQTGPYEQYF. CDR3 DNA sequence: TGTGCCAGCAGCCAAACAGGGCCCTACGAGCAGTACTTC.

V usage is TRBV19 and J usage is TRBJ2-7, with a possible D match to TRBD2 (6 bases). V gave up 1 base and J gave up 6 bases, with 7 bases separating them. CDR3 length: 12 residues. Germline V gives CDR1 LNHDA, CDR2 SQIVND (reference sequence). The CDR3 is CASSIGRGEQYF. In DNA, the CDR3 is TGTGCCAGTAGTATAGGGCGGGGCGAGCAGTACTTC.

Worth noting for this clone: The same CDR3 is also encoded by other DNA sequences in this sample. The chain joins TRBV7-9 to TRBJ2-1, with TRBD2 matching over 7 bases. This CDR3 region has 12 residues. With 1 base clipped from V and 10 bases from J, the junction kept 1 base outside the gene matches. Per germline, CDR1 SEHNR and CDR2 FQNEAQ (reference sequence). CDR3 nucleotide sequence: TGTGCCAGCAGCTTAGGGGAGGGAGAGCAGTTCTTC. Its protein is CASSLGEGEQFF.